This T cell receptor beta chain appears in the sequencing data of a study of blood T cell repertoires in COVID-19. About the research overall: Samples taken during acute and convalescent COVID-19 were collected in the United States, Italy and Spain. Sources were T cells, B-cell-depleted T cells, or PBMCs; the material itself was cDNA or gDNA.

Followed longitudinally, the Seattle patients had been enrolled during active infection. This clone showed up just a few times. The assay was immunoSEQ multiplex PCR, and TCRdb's table has in-frame clones only and misses some. The sample contains about 68,000 clones, 87% of which appear only once. The sample taken for sequencing was peripheral blood. The source of this sequence is a woman aged 45-59 years with COVID-19, enrolled during active disease.

DNA for the CDR3: TGTGCCAGCAGCCCTGGACTCGAGGGCACCTTC. It yields the protein CASSPGLEGTF. The V gene is TRBV7-9, the J gene TRBJ1-2, with D uncertain. This CDR3 has 11 residues. Per the germline V gene, CDR1 is SEHNR and CDR2 is FQNEAQ (reference sequence). Trimming left V 5 bases short and J 13 bases short, with 14 bases between.